This is a list of T cell receptor beta chains from one sample in a study of T cell responses to AZD1222 COVID-19 vaccine. TCRdb keeps only in-frame clones here, not all; method: immunoSEQ multiplex PCR. The repertoire holds 85,000 to 130,000 clones, with around 91% as singletons. Specimen: peripheral blood, collected 28 days after the second AZD1222 dose. The receptor set was obtained from an adult who received the AZD1222 COVID-19 vaccine. Each CDR3 is given with its conserved first and last residue. Fields, in order: CDR3 length, clone size, V gene, J gene, D gene, CDR3 DNA, CDR3 protein. The D gene is left open where the match is weak. Only some rows state a clone size, as once, few, many or a class for expanded clones.

15	-	TRBV7-9	TRBJ2-1	TRBD2	TGTGCCAGCAGCTTATCGGCTAGCGGGGGAGAGGAGCAGTTCTTC	CASSLSASGGEEQFF
13	-	TRBV7-9	TRBJ2-3	-	TGTGCCAGCAGCTTAAAGGGGACAGATACGCAGTATTTT	CASSLKGTDTQYF
14	-	TRBV10-3	TRBJ1-2	TRBD1	TGTGCCATCAGTGAGTCGACAGGGGACTATGGCTACACCTTC	CAISESTGDYGYTF
16	-	TRBV5-1	TRBJ2-6	TRBD2	TGCGCCAGCATCGAGCGGGGGGCGACTGGGGCCAACGTCCTGACTTTC	CASIERGATGANVLTF
15	-	TRBV5-8	TRBJ2-7	TRBD1	TGTGCCAGCAGCAGGACCGGGACAGACCCCTACGAGCAGTACTTC	CASSRTGTDPYEQYF
13	-	TRBV20-1	TRBJ1-1	-	TGCAGTGCTAGTGGTCTGGCGAACACTGAAGCTTTCTTT	CSASGLANTEAFF
13	-	TRBV29-1	TRBJ1-5	-	TGCAGCGTTATTCCCTACGGCAATCAGCCCCAGCATTTT	CSVIPYGNQPQHF
12	-	TRBV19	TRBJ2-7	TRBD2	TGTGCCGCAGGCGGGGGCTCCTACGAGCAGTACTTC	CAAGGGSYEQYF
15	-	TRBV9	TRBJ1-5	-	TGTGCCAGCAGCGTAGCGCCAGAGGGGGATCAGCCCCAGCATTTT	CASSVAPEGDQPQHF
14	-	TRBV5-5	TRBJ2-7	-	TGTGCCAGCAGCTTGCCAGCTCTGGGCGACGAGCAGTACTTC	CASSLPALGDEQYF
13	once	TRBV6-5	TRBJ1-1	-	TGTGCCAGCAAGGAGGGGCGCGGCACTGAAGCTTTCTTT	CASKEGRGTEAFF
16	-	TRBV18	TRBJ2-1	TRBD2	TGTGCCAGCTCACCCACCCTAGCGGATTCCTACAATGAGCAGTTCTTC	CASSPTLADSYNEQFF
18	-	TRBV3-1/TRBV3-2	TRBJ1-6	TRBD1	TGTGCCAGCAGCCAGCTAGCAGGGGGTAGCTCCTATAATTCACCCCTCCACTTT	CASSQLAGGSSYNSPLHF
15	once	TRBV10-3	TRBJ2-1	TRBD1	TGTGCCATCAGTGAGTCTGCGACAGGGACCAATGAGCAGTTCTTC	CAISESATGTNEQFF
14	few	TRBV7-6	TRBJ2-1	-	TGTGCCAGCAGCTCTAAACTAGGGGCCAATGAGCAGTTCTTC	CASSSKLGANEQFF
16	-	TRBV6-2/TRBV6-3	TRBJ2-7	TRBD1	TGTGCCAGCAGTTACTCCCAGGACAGGGGAGCCTACGAGCAGTACTTC	CASSYSQDRGAYEQYF
11	-	TRBV5-1	TRBJ2-5	-	TGCGCCAGCAGCTCTCAAGAGACCCAGTACTTC	CASSSQETQYF
14	-	TRBV5-8	TRBJ1-2	-	TGTGCCAGCAGCCCCCGATTAGCTAACTATGGCTACACCTTC	CASSPRLANYGYTF
15	-	TRBV6-2/TRBV6-3	TRBJ2-1	-	TGTGCCAGCAGTTACTCGGAGAGCTCCTACAATGAGCAGTTCTTC	CASSYSESSYNEQFF
11	-	TRBV11-2	TRBJ2-7	-	TGTGCCAGCAGCTTAGCCAACGAGCAGTACTTC	CASSLANEQYF
15	-	TRBV18	TRBJ1-3	TRBD1	TGTGCCAGCTCTCCGCCCGGGACAGGGGGACGCACCATATATTTT	CASSPPGTGGRTIYF
14	-	TRBV2	TRBJ2-7	TRBD1	TGTGCCAGCAGTGTCCCGGGACAGGGCTACGAGCAGTACTTC	CASSVPGQGYEQYF
15	few	TRBV7-3	TRBJ2-5	-	TGTGCCAGCAGCTTAAGACCGGGGGACCAAGAGACCCAGTACTTC	CASSLRPGDQETQYF
13	-	TRBV11-3	TRBJ2-7	TRBD2	TGTGCCAGCAGCTGGACTAGCGGGGGAGAGCAGTACTTC	CASSWTSGGEQYF
14	few	TRBV10-3	TRBJ2-7	TRBD1	TGTGCCACCACCCGGGACAGGGCTTCCTACGAGCAGTACTTC	CATTRDRASYEQYF
13	-	TRBV6-2/TRBV6-3	TRBJ2-7	-	TGTGCCAGCAGTCCGAGGACTATCTACGAGCAGTACTTC	CASSPRTIYEQYF
13	-	TRBV9	TRBJ2-7	-	TGTGCCAGCAGCGGTGATAAGGTTGGCGAGCAGTACTTC	CASSGDKVGEQYF